These 20 T cell receptor beta chains share one sample of origin, sequenced in a study of CXCR3-negative and CXCR3-positive naive CD8 T cells. Via 5' RACE with UMI labels, TRB cDNA libraries were prepared. TCRdb re-called the 5' RACE reads and catalogs CDR3 proteins one per entry, DNA excluded. The repertoire table contains 46,000 or so distinct CDR3 sequences. Sequencing input: naive CXCR3- CD8+ T cells from blood. The subset here: CD45RO-CCR7+CD27+CD95- naive CD8+ T cells lacking CXCR3 (TNR3-). These receptors came from a human donor in good health. Some clones in this sample may be carry-over from other donors' samples.

The J gene is TRBJ1-1, the V gene TRBV12-5. The CDR3 has 13 residues. The germline V gene has CDR1 LGHNT and CDR2 FRNRAP. CDR3: CASGLYGDTEAFF. Complete variable domain (other parts from reference TRBV12-5 and TRBJ1-1): DARVTQTPRHKVTEMGQEVTMRCQPILGHNTVFWYRQTMMQGLELLAYFRNRAPLDDSGMPKDRFSAEMPDATLATLKIQPSEPRDSAVYFCASGLYGDTEAFFGQGTRLTVV.

The rearrangement joins TRBV7-8 to TRBJ1-1; the D gene TCRdb calls, TRBD1, cannot be checked with no DNA. There are 15 residues in the CDR3. Germline V CDR1 and CDR2: SGHVS, FQNEAQ. CDR3 protein: CASSSLQGLNTEAFF.

The chain joins TRBV6-4 to TRBJ2-1; TCRdb's assignment of TRBD2 cannot be checked, as there is no DNA. CDR3 length: 16 residues. CDR1 MRHNA and CDR2 SNTAGT come from the germline V gene. CDR3 region: CASSDTSGSSYNEQFF.

The chain couples TRBV7-9 to TRBJ1-5; there is no DNA to check the TCRdb D call of TRBD1. The CDR3 loop spans 14 amino acids. The germline CDR1 and CDR2 sequences are SEHNR and FQNEAQ (reference sequence). The CDR3 reads CASSYGTANQPQHF.

The chain carries TRBV20-1 and TRBJ1-1; TCRdb's assignment of TRBD1 cannot be checked, as there is no DNA. Germline V gives CDR1 DFQATT, CDR2 SNEGSKA (reference sequence). The CDR3 has 18 amino acids. The CDR3 is CSASPPGTASDMNTEAFF.

This chain links TRBV20-1 with TRBJ2-1; TCRdb proposes TRBD2, but this gene call is untestable without DNA. CDR1 is DFQATT, CDR2 SNEGSKA, per germline (reference sequence). The CDR3 covers 16 residues. The CDR3 reads CSARDVGELVQGEQFF.

The V gene is TRBV5-4, the J gene TRBJ1-2. This CDR3 spans 11 amino acids. Germline V gives CDR1 SGHNT, CDR2 YYREEE (reference sequence). The CDR3 loop is CASSSDYGYTF. The whole variable domain, remainder taken from reference TRBV5-4 and TRBJ1-2, is ETGVTQSPTHLIKTRGQQVTLRCSSQSGHNTVSWYQQALGQGPQFIFQYYREEENGRGNFPPRFSGLQFPNYSSELNVNALELDDSALYLCASSSDYGYTFGSGTRLTVV.

The rearrangement uses TRBV7-9 and TRBJ1-6. Germline V CDR1 and CDR2: SEHNR, FQNEAQ (reference sequence). The CDR3 length is 15 residues. The CDR3 region is CASSLGREGMSPLHF.

The chain is built from TRBV27 and TRBJ2-7. The CDR3 covers 14 residues. Germline V gene lookup returns CDR1 MNHEY and CDR2 SMNVEV (reference sequence). Here the CDR3 reads CASSFGGSLYEQYF.

The chain has TRBV11-2 and TRBJ2-7. CDR3 size: 14 residues. Germline V gives CDR1 SGHAT, CDR2 FQNNGV. The CDR3 loop is CASSSSGNRYEQYF.

This CDR3 reads CSARDMVVGGELFF. The chain recombines TRBV20-1 with TRBJ2-2. The CDR3 length is 14 residues. Germline CDR1 and CDR2: DFQATT and SNEGSKA (reference sequence).

The gene calls are TRBV2 and TRBJ1-1; TCRdb picks TRBD1, but there is no DNA to check that call. CDR3 length: 15 amino acids. Germline CDR1 is SNHLY and CDR2 is FYNNEI. This CDR3 is CASSVSTGAGTEAFF.

The chain joins TRBV28 to TRBJ2-5; TCRdb picks TRBD1, but there is no DNA to check that call. Per the germline V gene, CDR1 is MDHEN and CDR2 is SYDVKM. The CDR3 totals 18 residues. Here the CDR3 reads CASSSPPGDTQSESSQYF.

Frequency places this clonotype as medium-sized. This rearrangement joins TRBV11-2 to TRBJ2-7; TCRdb lists TRBD1, though no DNA is available to test this call. Germline V CDR1 and CDR2: SGHAT, FQNNGV. This CDR3 comprises 16 residues. CDR3 loop: CASSSLAGVSSYEQYF. The full variable domain, completed using reference TRBV11-2 and TRBJ2-7, is EAGVAQSPRYKIIEKRQSVAFWCNPISGHATLYWYQQILGQGPKLLIQFQNNGVVDDSQLPKDRFSAERLKGVDSTLKIQPAKLEDSAVYLCASSSLAGVSSYEQYFGPGTRLTVT.

This clonotype shows up as medium-sized by frequency. The chain uses TRBV7-6 and TRBJ1-1; TCRdb's D call, TRBD1, is unchecked because there is no DNA. The V gene's germline CDR1 is SGHVS and CDR2 FNYEAQ. The CDR3 consists of 14 residues. CDR3: CASTMGGKDTEAFF.

The chain combines TRBV6-2 or TRBV6-3 with TRBJ1-1. There are 13 residues in the CDR3. CDR1 and CDR2 from the germline V gene are MNHEY and SVGEGT. The CDR3 is CASSYYGEREAFF.

The genes are TRBV5-1 and TRBJ2-3; TCRdb names TRBD2, which stays unverified in the absence of DNA. The CDR3 runs to 14 residues. CDR1 and CDR2 from the germline V gene are SGHRS and YFSETQ. This chain's CDR3 is CASSPGLDEDTQYF.

The chain carries TRBV2 and TRBJ2-5; the D call from TCRdb, TRBD2, cannot be confirmed without DNA. The V gene's germline CDR1 is SNHLY and CDR2 FYNNEI. The CDR3 extends over 14 amino acids. The CDR3 region is CASTARRDSGTQYF. Full variable domain (outside the CDR3, taken from reference TRBV2 and TRBJ2-5): EPEVTQTPSHQVTQMGQEVILRCVPISNHLYFYWYRQILGQKVEFLVSFYNNEISEKSEIFDDQFSVERPDGSNFTLKIRSTKLEDSAMYFCASTARRDSGTQYFGPGTRLLVL.

CDR3 amino acids: CASSSRPTGSTGELFF. The genes are TRBV12-3 or TRBV12-4 and TRBJ2-2; TCRdb returns TRBD1, unconfirmable since there is no DNA. The CDR3 is 16 amino acids.

The chain is built from TRBV29-1 and TRBJ2-1; the TCRdb D gene call, TRBD2, has no DNA to confirm it. The CDR3 is made up of 14 amino acids. Germline assignment: CDR1 SQVTM and CDR2 ANQGSEA. CDR3 sequence reads: CSVSGGASGNEQFF.